Below, 20 T cell receptor beta chains from the same sample are listed, as sequenced in a study of cytomegalovirus exposure and HLA in healthy donors. A multiplex PCR was run with 60 Vbeta primers and 13 Jbeta primers. The method was immunoSEQ multiplex PCR; TCRdb's version includes in-frame clones alone and lacks a portion of them. The table includes roughly 150,000 clones, roughly 80% detected once. The sample comprised PBMCs. Receptors were obtained from a man aged 25 to 45 in good health and CMV-seronegative.

This clone was picked up one time. The V gene is TRBV7-2, the J gene TRBJ2-7; D gene uncertain. Germline CDR1 is SGHTA and CDR2 is FQGNSA. Trimming took off 5 bases at V and 5 bases at J, with 13 bases between the two ends. CDR3 length: 13 amino acids. The CDR3 here is CASSPGSSHEQYF. In nucleotides, the CDR3 is TGTGCCAGCAGCCCCGGGTCCAGCCACGAGCAGTACTTC.

The J gene is TRBJ1-2, the V gene TRBV28, with 8 bases fitting TRBD1. V trimming: 6 bases; J trimming: 8 bases; junction bases outside the gene matches: 8. The length of the CDR3 is 13 residues. The germline gives CDR1 MDHEN, CDR2 SYDVKM. The CDR3 nucleotides are TGTGCCAGCAGAACCGGGACAGGCTGGGGCTACACCTTC. Its protein is CASRTGTGWGYTF.

This chain connects TRBV30 to TRBJ2-3, with 10 bases aligning to TRBD2. V shed 8 bases and J 11 bases; nucleotides not matched to a gene: 7. CDR1 is GTSNPN and CDR2 is SVGIG in the germline V gene (reference sequence). This CDR3 has 11 residues. CDR3 residues: CAAYLAGGQYF. The CDR3 nucleotides are TGTGCCGCGTACTTAGCGGGAGGGCAGTATTTT.

This chain links TRBV7-3 with TRBJ2-2, with 9 nucleotides matching TRBD2. CDR1 SGHTA and CDR2 FQGTGA come from the germline V gene. V lost 1 base and J lost 2; bases outside the gene matches: 8. This CDR3 is built from 18 residues. Here the CDR3 reads CASSLNSLAGYNTGELFF. In DNA, the CDR3 is TGTGCCAGCAGCTTAAACTCTCTAGCGGGATACAACACCGGGGAGCTGTTTTTT.

The genes are TRBV2 and TRBJ2-1; 13 bases map to TRBD2. Germline V gene data show CDR1 as SNHLY and CDR2 as FYNNEI. V lost 6 bases and J lost 4; bases outside the gene matches: 3. CDR3 size: 15 residues. CDR3 coding DNA: TGTGCCAGCAGGGAGACTAGCGGGGGGTACAATGAGCAGTTCTTC. Amino acids: CASRETSGGYNEQFF.

This chain uses TRBV28 with TRBJ2-3; TRBD2 might be the D (6 bases). Germline V gene data show CDR1 as MDHEN and CDR2 as SYDVKM. The CDR3 loop spans 14 amino acids. Trimming took 7 bases from V and 1 from J, leaving 12 bases between them. The CDR3 DNA follows: TGTGCCAGCAATAGTGGCGGGGGCACAGATACGCAGTATTTT. It is translated as CASNSGGGTDTQYF.

V gene TRBV28 combines with J gene TRBJ1-1; D is unclear. The CDR3 sequence is 14 residues long. V lost 3 bases and J lost 2, with 10 bases in between. CDR1 and CDR2 from the germline V gene are MDHEN and SYDVKM. The CDR3 DNA is TGTGCCAGCAGTTTGGGCGGGAAAAACACTGAAGCTTTCTTT. It translates to CASSLGGKNTEAFF.

V and J are TRBV28 and TRBJ2-7; possibly TRBD2 for D (6 bases). Germline-derived CDR1 and CDR2 are MDHEN and SYDVKM. This CDR3 has 14 amino acids. V was cut by 4 bases and J by 3 bases, with 13 bases left in between. CDR3 coding DNA: TGTGCCAGCAGTTCCCGGGGGAACCTCTACGAGCAGTACTTC. This sequence encodes CASSSRGNLYEQYF.

The sample holds one count of this clone. This chain joins TRBV2 and TRBJ2-1; D is unclear. CDR1 is SNHLY, CDR2 FYNNEI, per germline. The CDR3 sequence is 11 residues long. The V and J ends lost 5 bases and 7 bases respectively, with 6 bases between them. This CDR3 is CASSLENEQFF. The CDR3 DNA sequence: TGTGCCAGCAGTCTAGAGAATGAGCAGTTCTTC.

V usage is TRBV27 and J usage is TRBJ2-2, with D perhaps TRBD2 (6 bases). V dropped 3 bases and J dropped 0 bases, with 8 bases sitting between them. The germline V gene encodes CDR1 MNHEY and CDR2 SMNVEV (reference sequence). CDR3 length: 15 amino acids. In DNA form, the CDR3 reads TGTGCCAGCAGTTTGCGGAGGGCGAACACCGGGGAGCTGTTTTTT. This gives the protein CASSLRRANTGELFF.

On this clone itself: Other DNA sequences from this sample encode an identical CDR3 as well. This chain joins TRBV9 and TRBJ2-7; D gene unclear. The CDR3 has 14 residues. The V end was cut by 0 bases, the J end by 3 bases, with 10 bases between. Looked up from germline, CDR1 is SGDLS and CDR2 is YYNGEE. The CDR3 DNA reads TGTGCCAGCAGCGTAGGTGGTACTTACTACGAGCAGTACTTC. It is translated as CASSVGGTYYEQYF.

The chain recombines TRBV6-1 with TRBJ2-4; a possible D gene is TRBD2 (6 bases). Germline-derived CDR1 and CDR2 are MNHNS and SASEGT. This CDR3 comprises 16 residues. The V gene lost 4 bases and the J gene lost 0 bases, with 13 bases spanning the gap. In DNA form, the CDR3 reads TGTGCCAGCAGTGCTCGGGGGTCGCTAGCCAAAAACATTCAGTACTTC. It specifies CASSARGSLAKNIQYF.

This clone was seen only once. The J gene is TRBJ1-1, the V gene TRBV12-5; D remains unclear. From germline, CDR1 is LGHNT and CDR2 FRNRAP. Trimming stripped 0 bases from V and 1 base from J, with 6 bases between. This CDR3 has 14 amino acids. The CDR3 here is CASGLVPGNTEAFF. The CDR3 DNA follows: TGTGCTAGTGGTTTGGTACCCGGGAACACTGAAGCTTTCTTT. Variable domain in full (rest from reference TRBV12-5 and TRBJ1-1): DARVTQTPRHKVTEMGQEVTMRCQPILGHNTVFWYRQTMMQGLELLAYFRNRAPLDDSGMPKDRFSAEMPDATLATLKIQPSEPRDSAVYFCASGLVPGNTEAFFGQGTRLTVV.

This clone was counted between two and nine times. The chain recombines TRBV9 with TRBJ1-4; possibly TRBD1 for D (6 bases). CDR1 and CDR2 from the germline V gene are SGDLS and YYNGEE. This CDR3 region has 15 residues. V lost 0 bases, J lost 7 bases, and 13 bases lay in between. The CDR3 loop reads CASSVGGAGAEKLFF. CDR3 nucleotides: TGTGCCAGCAGCGTAGGAGGGGCAGGGGCTGAAAAACTGTTTTTT.

This chain joins TRBV4-1 and TRBJ1-4; 7 bases match TRBD1. Germline CDR1 MGHRA, CDR2 YSYEKL. The CDR3 consists of 17 residues. The V and J ends lost 4 bases and 10 bases, in that order; junction bases with no gene match: 18. CDR3 nucleotide sequence: TGCGCCAGCAGCCTTTACCCGGGGGACAGCCCATTAGCAAAACTGTTTTTT. Its protein is CASSLYPGDSPLAKLFF.

This chain connects TRBV7-2 to TRBJ1-5, with 7 bases matching TRBD1. This CDR3 spans 17 amino acids. Germline V lookup: CDR1 SGHTA, CDR2 FQGNSA. After removal of 1 base from V and 1 base from J, the junction contained 7 bases not matched to a gene. CDR3 sequence: CASSLGGGGKSNQPQHF. As DNA, the CDR3 is TGTGCCAGCAGCTTAGGCGGAGGGGGCAAGAGCAATCAGCCCCAGCATTTT.

This rearrangement joins TRBV18 to TRBJ2-1; 8 bases fit TRBD2. Germline values: CDR1 KGHSH, CDR2 LQKENI. The J segment lost 0 bases and the V segment lost 5 bases, leaving 12 bases of the junction unmatched. The CDR3 consists of 18 residues. The CDR3 DNA is TGTGCCAGCTCATTATTTTCGGGAGGGCCGAACTCCTACAATGAGCAGTTCTTC. Its protein product is CASSLFSGGPNSYNEQFF.

J is TRBJ2-1 and V is TRBV6-5, with 10 bases lining up with TRBD2. CDR1 is MNHEY, CDR2 SVGAGI, per germline. V was clipped by 4 bases and J by 4 bases; unmatched bases: 7. The CDR3 covers 16 residues. The CDR3 spells CASSSLTSGVYNEQFF. The DNA for the CDR3 is TGTGCCAGCAGTTCCCTCACTAGCGGGGTTTACAATGAGCAGTTCTTC.

The CDR3 region has the DNA TGTGCCAGCACCCTTGACAGGGTATCCTACGAGCAGTACTTC. The encoded protein is CASTLDRVSYEQYF. This sequence joins TRBV7-8 and TRBJ2-7; 7 bases fit TRBD1. Germline-derived CDR1 and CDR2 are SGHVS and FQNEAQ. The CDR3 is 14 amino acids. Trimming at V came to 7 bases and at J to 1 base, leaving 7 bases not matched to a gene.

This clone has just a few counts. This rearrangement joins TRBV4-3 to TRBJ2-2, with a weak D call TRBD1 (5 bases). V lost 0 bases, J lost 5 bases, and 16 bases lay in between. The CDR3 length is 17 residues. Germline V lookup: CDR1 LGHNA, CDR2 YSLEER. The CDR3 reads CASSQDLATVRTGELFF. Written as DNA, the CDR3 is TGCGCCAGCAGCCAAGATCTGGCGACAGTCAGGACCGGGGAGCTGTTTTTT.